This T cell receptor (beta chain) was sequenced during a study of shared clonotypes between healthy human individuals. CDR1 and CDR2 from the germline V gene are SEHNR and FQNEAQ (reference sequence). The CDR3 totals 15 residues. V shed 8 bases, J shed 5 bases, and the junction held 10 bases outside the gene matches. This clone appeared a single time. CD45RO-negative, CCR7-positively selected cells formed the naive CD8 fraction, excluding terminally differentiated effector memory CD45RA+ cells. Sequencing was at deep level. Method: immunoSEQ multiplex PCR; TCRdb's copy keeps in-frame clones and lacks some. The data hold under 1 million clones, with about 96% observed a single time.

The sequenced sample was naive CD8+ T cells sorted from blood. The gene calls are TRBV7-9 and TRBJ1-4, with TRBD1 matching 8 bases. This sequence was found in a man under 40 in good health. The CDR3 here is CASRPPGQANEKLFF. The CDR3 DNA sequence: TGTGCCAGCCGTCCGCCGGGACAGGCAAATGAAAAACTGTTTTTT.